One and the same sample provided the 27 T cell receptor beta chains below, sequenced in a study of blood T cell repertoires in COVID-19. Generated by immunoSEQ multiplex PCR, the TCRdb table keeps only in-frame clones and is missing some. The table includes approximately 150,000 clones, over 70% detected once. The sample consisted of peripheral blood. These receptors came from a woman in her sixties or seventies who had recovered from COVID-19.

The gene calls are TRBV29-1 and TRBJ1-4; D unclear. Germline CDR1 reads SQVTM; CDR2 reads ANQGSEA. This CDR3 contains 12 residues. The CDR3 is CSAFGEREKLFF. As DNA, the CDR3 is TGCTCAGCGTTCGGAGAGCGAGAAAAACTGTTTTTT.

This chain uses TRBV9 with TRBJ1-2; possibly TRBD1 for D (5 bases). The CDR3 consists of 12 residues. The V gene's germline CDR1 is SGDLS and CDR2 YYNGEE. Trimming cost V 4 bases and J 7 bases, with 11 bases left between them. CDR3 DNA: TGTGCCAGCAGCCGGGGGGGGATTGGCTACACCTTC. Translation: CASSRGGIGYTF.

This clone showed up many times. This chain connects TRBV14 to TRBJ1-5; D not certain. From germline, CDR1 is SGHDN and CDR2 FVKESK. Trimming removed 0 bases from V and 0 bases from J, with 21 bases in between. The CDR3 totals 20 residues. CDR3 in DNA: TGTGCCAGCAGCCAAGAGGTTCCCCAGGTGGTTTCCTATAGCAATCAGCCCCAGCATTTT. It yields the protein CASSQEVPQVVSYSNQPQHF.

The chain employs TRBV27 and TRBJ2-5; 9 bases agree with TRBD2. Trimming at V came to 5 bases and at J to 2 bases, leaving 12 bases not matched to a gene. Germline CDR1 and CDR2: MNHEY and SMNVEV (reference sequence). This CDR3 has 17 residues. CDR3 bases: TGTGCCAGCAGTCTCGAAGGAGCGGGGGGATTACAAGAGACCCAGTACTTC. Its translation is CASSLEGAGGLQETQYF.

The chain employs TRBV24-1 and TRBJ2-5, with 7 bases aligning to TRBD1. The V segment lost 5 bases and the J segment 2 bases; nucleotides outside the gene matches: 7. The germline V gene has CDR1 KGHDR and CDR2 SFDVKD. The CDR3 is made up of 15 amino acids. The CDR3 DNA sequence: TGTGCCACCAGTGCCCCCCCGGGACAGCAAGAGACCCAGTACTTC. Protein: CATSAPPGQQETQYF.

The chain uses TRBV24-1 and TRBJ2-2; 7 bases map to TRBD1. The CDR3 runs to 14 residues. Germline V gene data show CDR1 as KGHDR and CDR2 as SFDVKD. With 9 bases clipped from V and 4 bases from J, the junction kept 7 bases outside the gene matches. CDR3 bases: TGTGCCACCCAGGCGGCAGGGGGCACCGGGGAGCTGTTTTTT. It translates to CATQAAGGTGELFF.

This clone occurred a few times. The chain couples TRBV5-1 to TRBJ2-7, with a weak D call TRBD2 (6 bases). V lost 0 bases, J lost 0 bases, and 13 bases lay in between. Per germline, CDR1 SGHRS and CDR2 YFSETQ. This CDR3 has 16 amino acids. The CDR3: CASSLDPGLPSYEQYF. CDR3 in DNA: TGCGCCAGCAGCTTGGACCCGGGACTGCCCTCCTACGAGCAGTACTTC.

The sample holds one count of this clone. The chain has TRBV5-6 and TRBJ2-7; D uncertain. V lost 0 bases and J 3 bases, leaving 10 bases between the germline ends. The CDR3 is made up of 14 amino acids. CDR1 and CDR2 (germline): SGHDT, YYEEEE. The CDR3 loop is CASSLGRIGYEQYF. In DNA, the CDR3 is TGTGCCAGCAGCTTGGGCAGGATAGGCTACGAGCAGTACTTC.

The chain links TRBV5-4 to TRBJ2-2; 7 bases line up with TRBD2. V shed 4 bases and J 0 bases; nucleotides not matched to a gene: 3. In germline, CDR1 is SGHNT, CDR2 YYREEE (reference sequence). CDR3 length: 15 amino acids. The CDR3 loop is CASSLGTTNTGELFF. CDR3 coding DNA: TGTGCCAGCAGCCTGGGGACTACGAACACCGGGGAGCTGTTTTTT.

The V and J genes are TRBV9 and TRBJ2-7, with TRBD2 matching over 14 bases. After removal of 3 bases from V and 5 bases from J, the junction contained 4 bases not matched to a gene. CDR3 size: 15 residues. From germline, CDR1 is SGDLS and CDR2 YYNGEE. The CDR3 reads CASSGLAGGPDEQYF. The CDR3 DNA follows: TGTGCCAGCAGCGGACTAGCGGGAGGGCCTGACGAGCAGTACTTC. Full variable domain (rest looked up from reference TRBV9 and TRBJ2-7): DSGVTQTPKHLITATGQRVTLRCSPRSGDLSVYWYQQSLDQGLQFLIQYYNGEERAKGNILERFSAQQFPDLHSELNLSSLELGDSALYFCASSGLAGGPDEQYFGPGTRLTVT.

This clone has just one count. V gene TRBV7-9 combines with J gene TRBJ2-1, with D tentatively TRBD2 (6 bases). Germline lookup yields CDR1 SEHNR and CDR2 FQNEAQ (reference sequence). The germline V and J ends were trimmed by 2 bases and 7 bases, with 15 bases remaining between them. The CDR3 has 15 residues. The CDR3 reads CASSLLTGAGNEQFF. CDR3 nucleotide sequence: TGTGCCAGCAGCTTATTAACCGGGGCGGGGAATGAGCAGTTCTTC.

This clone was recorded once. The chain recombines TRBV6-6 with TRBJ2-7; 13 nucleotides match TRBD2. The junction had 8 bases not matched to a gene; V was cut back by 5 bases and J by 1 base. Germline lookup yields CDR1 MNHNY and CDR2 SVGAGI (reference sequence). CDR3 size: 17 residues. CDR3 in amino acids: CASSPAGLAGLSYEQYF. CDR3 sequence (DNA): TGTGCCAGCAGTCCCGCGGGACTAGCGGGGTTATCCTACGAGCAGTACTTC.

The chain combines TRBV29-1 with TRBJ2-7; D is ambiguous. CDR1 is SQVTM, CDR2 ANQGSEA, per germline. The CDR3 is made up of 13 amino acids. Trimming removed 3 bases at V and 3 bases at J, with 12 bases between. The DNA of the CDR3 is TGCAGCGTTGACGGTGGTGCGGTCTACGAGCAGTACTTC. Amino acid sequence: CSVDGGAVYEQYF.

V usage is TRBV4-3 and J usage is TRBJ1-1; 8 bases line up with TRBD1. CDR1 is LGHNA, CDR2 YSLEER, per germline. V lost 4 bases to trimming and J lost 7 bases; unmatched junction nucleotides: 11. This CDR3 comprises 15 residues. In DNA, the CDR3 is TGCGCCAGCAGCCGCACCACAGGGGGAGGCGATGAAGCTTTCTTT. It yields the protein CASSRTTGGGDEAFF.

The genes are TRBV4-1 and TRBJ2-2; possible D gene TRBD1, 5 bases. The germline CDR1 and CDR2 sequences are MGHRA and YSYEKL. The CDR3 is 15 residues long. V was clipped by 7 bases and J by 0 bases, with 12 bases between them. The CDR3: CASKHRLSNTGELFF. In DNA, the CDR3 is TGCGCCAGCAAACACAGGCTTTCGAACACCGGGGAGCTGTTTTTT.

The chain's CDR3 is CSASFGSGYSNQPQHF. The CDR3 nucleotides read TGCAGTGCTAGTTTTGGTTCGGGATATAGCAATCAGCCCCAGCATTTT. V usage is TRBV20-1 and J usage is TRBJ1-5, with unresolved D. The V gene lost 3 bases and the J gene lost 0 bases, with 15 bases spanning the gap. From germline, CDR1 is DFQATT and CDR2 SNEGSKA (reference sequence). This CDR3 is built from 16 residues.

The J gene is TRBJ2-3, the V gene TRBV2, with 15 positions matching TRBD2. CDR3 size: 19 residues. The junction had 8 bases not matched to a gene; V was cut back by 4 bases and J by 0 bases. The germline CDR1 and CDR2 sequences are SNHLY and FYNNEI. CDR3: CASSAWGLAGGYSTDTQYF. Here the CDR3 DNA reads TGTGCCAGCAGTGCCTGGGGACTAGCGGGGGGCTATAGCACAGATACGCAGTATTTT.

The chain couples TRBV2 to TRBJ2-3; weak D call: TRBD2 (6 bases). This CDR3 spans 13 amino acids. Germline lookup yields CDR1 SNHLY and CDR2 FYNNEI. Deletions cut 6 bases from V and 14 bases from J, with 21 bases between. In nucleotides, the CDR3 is TGTGCCAGCAGCCGGGACTTAGGCTATGGAGGGTATTTT. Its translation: CASSRDLGYGGYF.

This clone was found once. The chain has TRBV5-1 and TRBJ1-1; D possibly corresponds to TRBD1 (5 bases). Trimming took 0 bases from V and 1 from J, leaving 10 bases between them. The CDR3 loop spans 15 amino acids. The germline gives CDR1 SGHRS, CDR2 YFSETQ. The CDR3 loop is CASSLGGARNTEAFF. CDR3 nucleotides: TGCGCCAGCAGCTTGGGCGGGGCGCGGAACACTGAAGCTTTCTTT.

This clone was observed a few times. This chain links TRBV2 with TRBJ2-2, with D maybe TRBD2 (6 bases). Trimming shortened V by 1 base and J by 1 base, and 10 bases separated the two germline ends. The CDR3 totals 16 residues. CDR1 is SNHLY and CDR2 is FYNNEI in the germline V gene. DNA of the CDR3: TGTGCCAGCAGTGAAGAGGGACTCCTGAACACCGGGGAGCTGTTTTTT. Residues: CASSEEGLLNTGELFF.

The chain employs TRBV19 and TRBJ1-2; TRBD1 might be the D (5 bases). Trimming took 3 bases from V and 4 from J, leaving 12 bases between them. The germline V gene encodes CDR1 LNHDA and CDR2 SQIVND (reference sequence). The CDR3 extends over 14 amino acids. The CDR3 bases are TGTGCCAGTAGTATTTGGCAGGGTACCTATGGCTACACCTTC. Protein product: CASSIWQGTYGYTF.

Here the CDR3 reads CASRQGGNTEAFF. DNA of the CDR3: TGTGCCAGCCGACAGGGAGGGAACACTGAAGCTTTCTTT. The rearrangement joins TRBV2 to TRBJ1-1; TRBD1 aligns across 7 bases. Germline loops: CDR1 SNHLY, CDR2 FYNNEI. V lost 8 bases, J lost 1 base, and 4 bases stayed unmatched. This CDR3 is built from 13 residues.

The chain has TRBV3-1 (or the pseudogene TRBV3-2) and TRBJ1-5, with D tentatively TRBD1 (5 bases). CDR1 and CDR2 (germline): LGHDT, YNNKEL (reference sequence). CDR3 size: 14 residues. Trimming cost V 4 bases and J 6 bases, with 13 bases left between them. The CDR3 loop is CASSPAPGGQPQHF. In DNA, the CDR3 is TGTGCCAGCAGCCCCGCCCCGGGGGGTCAGCCCCAGCATTTT.

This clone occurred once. This CDR3 reads CATSPAGALSSGANVLTF. The CDR3 DNA follows: TGTGCCACCAGCCCGGCGGGCGCCCTCAGCTCTGGGGCCAACGTCCTGACTTTC. V and J are TRBV15 and TRBJ2-6; D perhaps matches TRBD2 (5 bases). CDR3 length: 18 residues. V lost 5 bases and J 0 bases, leaving 17 bases between the germline ends. From germline, CDR1 is LNHNV and CDR2 YYDKDF (reference sequence).

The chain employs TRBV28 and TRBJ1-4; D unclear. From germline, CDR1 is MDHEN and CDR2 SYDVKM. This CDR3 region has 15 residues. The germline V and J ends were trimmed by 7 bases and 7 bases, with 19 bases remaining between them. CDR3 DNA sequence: TGTGCCAGCACCCTGGTCGGGGAGTTGACTGAAAAACTGTTTTTT. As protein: CASTLVGELTEKLFF.

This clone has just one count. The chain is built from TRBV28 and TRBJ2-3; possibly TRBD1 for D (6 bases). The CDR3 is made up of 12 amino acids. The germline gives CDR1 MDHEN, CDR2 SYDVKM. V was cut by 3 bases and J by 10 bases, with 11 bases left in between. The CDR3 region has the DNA TGTGCCAGCAGTTTGGGGGCCGGGTCGCAGTATTTT. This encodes CASSLGAGSQYF.

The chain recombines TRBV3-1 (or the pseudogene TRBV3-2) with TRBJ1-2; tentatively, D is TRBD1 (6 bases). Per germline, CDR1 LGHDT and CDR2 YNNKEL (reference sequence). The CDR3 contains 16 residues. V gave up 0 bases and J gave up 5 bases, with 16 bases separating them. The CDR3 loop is CASSQDSPGQGYGYTF. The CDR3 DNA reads TGTGCCAGCAGCCAAGATAGCCCGGGACAAGGTTATGGCTACACCTTC.